Listed below are T cell receptor beta chains from one sample, sequenced in a study of T cell clonotyping in hematopoietic cell transplantation. Using immunoSEQ multiplex PCR, the repertoire was profiled, and TCRdb retains in-frame clones only, with some absent. Here the sample spans over 9,500 clones, about 72% being singletons. Sequenced material: peripheral blood mononuclear cells, taken 180 days after allogeneic stem cell transplant. The origin of the receptors is a male patient between 55 and 70 years old who had an allogeneic stem cell transplant from an unrelated donor, so the T cells may come from the graft donor. Some clones in this sample may be carry-over from other donors' samples. CDR3s leave out the opening cysteine and the closing phenylalanine or tryptophan. D genes are given only for firm matches. Clone size is stated in some rows and not others, as once, few, many or a class when expanded.

NA,TRBV4-1,TRBJ2-1,NA,ASSQERGDEQF
NA,TRBV19,TRBJ2-5,once,ASSLPGAIETQY
NA,TRBV19,TRBJ1-5,NA,ASSTERDANQPQH
NA,TRBV7-8,TRBJ1-1,NA,ASSRIQREAF
NA,TRBV4-3,TRBJ1-1,NA,ASSQDLNPEAF
NA,TRBV5-4,TRBJ2-1,NA,ASSLPGTSYNEQF
NA,TRBV7-2,TRBJ2-3,once,ASRLQGPSTDTQY
TRBD2,TRBV2,TRBJ2-5,NA,ASSEAGLTGGPETQY
NA,TRBV27,TRBJ1-1,NA,ASSLIAGRLEAF
NA,TRBV20-1,TRBJ1-1,NA,RGGGTEAF
NA,TRBV6-5,TRBJ1-5,few,ASSFQGQPQH
TRBD1,TRBV13,TRBJ2-7,medium-sized,ASSPETGAYEQY
TRBD1,TRBV9,TRBJ1-2,NA,ASSTRTGGFF
TRBD1,TRBV6-6,TRBJ1-3,NA,ASSRDRAADTIY
NA,TRBV28,TRBJ2-1,NA,ASRVLGLNNEQF
NA,TRBV30,TRBJ1-2,NA,ATGGGRNGYT
TRBD2,TRBV28,TRBJ2-2,NA,ASRPGLANTGELF
NA,TRBV19,TRBJ2-1,few,ASSIGSGVYNEQF
NA,TRBV19,TRBJ1-4,NA,ASNTFVSEKLF
NA,TRBV10-3,TRBJ1-4,NA,AISESRSGRATNEKLF
NA,TRBV2,TRBJ1-1,NA,ACGGQLNTEAF
NA,TRBV10-3,TRBJ1-1,few,AISESRGSGNTEAF
NA,TRBV6-5,TRBJ2-3,NA,ASSYSGTDTQY
NA,TRBV6-5,TRBJ2-2,few,ASHRGGELF
TRBD2,TRBV6-5,TRBJ2-3,few,ASRTSGTRDTQY
TRBD1,TRBV2,TRBJ2-7,few,ASSTGVEQY
TRBD1,TRBV4-3,TRBJ1-2,once,ASSHLTGDGYT
TRBD1,TRBV7-9,TRBJ1-2,NA,ASSETGNYGYT
NA,TRBV30,TRBJ2-7,NA,AWKRGYEQY
TRBD2,TRBV5-1,TRBJ2-3,NA,ASSRTSGVRADTQY
NA,TRBV5-1,TRBJ1-2,NA,ASSLGDPNYGYT
TRBD1,TRBV10-3,TRBJ1-2,NA,AIGGTGGGYT
NA,TRBV6-1,TRBJ1-5,NA,ASSLARVNQPQH
NA,TRBV7-9,TRBJ1-1,NA,ASTTRQMDTEAF
NA,TRBV7-2,TRBJ1-1,NA,ASSLSLGTEAF
TRBD1,TRBV9,TRBJ1-2,NA,ASSPSQGSYYGYT
TRBD2,TRBV7-2,TRBJ2-7,NA,ASSTTSGVTYEQY